These 20 T cell receptor beta chains share one sample of origin, sequenced in a study of stem cell transplantation in POMP-related autoinflammatory disease. Profiling relied on immunoSEQ multiplex PCR, and the TCRdb table lists in-frame clones only, not all of them. The table records tens of thousands of clones, around 86% of them present only once. This specimen was CD4+ T cells from PBMCs, taken before stem cell transplantation. The receptors shown here come from a human donor with POMP-related autoinflammation and immune dysregulation (PRAID).

The chain employs TRBV7-6 and TRBJ2-5, with 9 bases matching TRBD2. This CDR3 is built from 16 residues. Losses at the gene ends were 2 bases for V and 0 bases for J; bases not matched to a gene: 4. The germline V gene encodes CDR1 SGHVS and CDR2 FNYEAQ. Here the CDR3 DNA reads TGTGCCAGCAGCTTACAGGCTAGCGGGAACCAAGAGACCCAGTACTTC. This encodes CASSLQASGNQETQYF.

This sequence joins TRBV2 and TRBJ2-1, with 7 bases lining up with TRBD2. Looked up from germline, CDR1 is SNHLY and CDR2 is FYNNEI. The CDR3 covers 17 residues. The trim removed 8 bases at V and 6 bases at J, leaving 19 bases unmatched. The CDR3 region has the DNA TGTGCCAGCTCCCGGGTTAGCGGGTTCCCTTCGGGCAATGAGCAGTTCTTC. This codes for CASSRVSGFPSGNEQFF.

This chain uses TRBV4-2 with TRBJ1-4, with no clear D. The CDR3 is 15 residues long. V was trimmed by 1 base and J by 6 bases, leaving 12 bases between them. The germline V gene encodes CDR1 LGHNA and CDR2 YNFKEQ. CDR3 sequence reads: CASSQVLGSYEKLFF. CDR3 DNA sequence: TGTGCCAGCAGCCAAGTACTGGGTTCCTATGAAAAACTGTTTTTT.

V usage is TRBV23-1 and J usage is TRBJ2-5, with D possibly being TRBD1 (6 bases). TRBV23-1 is an ORF, with its function uncertain. Trimming pared 6 bases from V and 1 base from J, leaving 18 bases between. The CDR3 covers 16 residues. In nucleotides, the CDR3 is TGCGCCAGCAGAAAGCCGGGGAACAGGGCCCAAGAGACCCAGTACTTC. It yields the protein CASRKPGNRAQETQYF.

This chain uses TRBV2 with TRBJ1-4; D perhaps matches TRBD1 (6 bases). The V gene's germline CDR1 is SNHLY and CDR2 FYNNEI. This CDR3 region has 14 residues. The germline V and J ends were trimmed by 5 bases and 8 bases, with 15 bases remaining between them. The CDR3 bases are TGTGCCAGCAGTTTCCGGGACATTGGCGAAAAACTGTTTTTT. The encoded protein is CASSFRDIGEKLFF.

The V gene is TRBV28, the J gene TRBJ2-7; D remains unclear. There are 14 residues in the CDR3. Germline CDR1 reads MDHEN; CDR2 reads SYDVKM. V gave up 3 bases and J gave up 6 bases, with 15 bases separating them. The CDR3 DNA is TGTGCCAGCAGTTTTGTGGCAGAAAGATCCGAGCAGTACTTC. Protein product: CASSFVAERSEQYF.

DNA of the CDR3: TGTGCCACTTCGGGACAGCCTGAGGCGACTGGCTACACCTTC. It is translated as CATSGQPEATGYTF. V gene TRBV6-1 combines with J gene TRBJ1-2; 7 positions match TRBD1. V gave up 10 bases and J gave up 7 bases; unmatched junction bases: 15. Germline V CDR1 and CDR2: MNHNS, SASEGT. This CDR3 has 14 amino acids.

The chain is built from TRBV2 and TRBJ2-5; the D gene is possibly TRBD2 (5 bases). The V gene's germline CDR1 is SNHLY and CDR2 FYNNEI. Deletions cut 5 bases from V and 5 bases from J, with 12 bases between. This CDR3 comprises 13 residues. CDR3 sequence (DNA): TGTGCCAGCAGTTTGGAACTAGGGGAGACCCAGTACTTC. It specifies CASSLELGETQYF.

The rearrangement joins TRBV6-6 to TRBJ2-7; TRBD2 matches at 15 bases. The CDR3 extends over 14 amino acids. V lost 5 bases and J lost 6; bases outside the gene matches: 2. Germline CDR1 and CDR2: MNHNY and SVGAGI (reference sequence). CDR3 protein: CASSRTSGRVEQYF. CDR3 in DNA: TGTGCCAGCAGTCGGACTAGCGGGAGGGTCGAGCAGTACTTC.

V and J are TRBV28 and TRBJ1-5; D not certain. CDR1 and CDR2 (germline): MDHEN, SYDVKM. The V and J ends lost 0 bases and 4 bases respectively, with 13 bases between them. The CDR3 totals 16 residues. The CDR3 region is CASSLWREPGNQPQHF. The CDR3 DNA reads as TGTGCCAGCAGTTTATGGAGGGAGCCGGGGAATCAGCCCCAGCATTTT.

The chain uses TRBV19 and TRBJ2-3; 14 bases are a match to TRBD2. V was pared by 5 bases and J by 10 bases, with 8 bases of the junction left unmatched. CDR1 is LNHDA, CDR2 SQIVND, per germline (reference sequence). The CDR3 loop spans 15 amino acids. CDR3 residues: CASSSTSGGALAQYF. The CDR3 nucleotides are TGTGCCAGTAGTTCGACTAGCGGGGGGGCCTTAGCGCAGTATTTT. Based on the CDR3 plus reference TRBV19 and TRBJ2-3, the full variable domain is DGGITQSPKYLFRKEGQNVTLSCEQNLNHDAMYWYRQDPGQGLRLIYYSQIVNDFQKGDIAEGYSVSREKKESFPLTVTSAQKNPTAFYLCASSSTSGGALAQYFGPGTRLTVL.

This chain uses TRBV19 with TRBJ2-1; D is perhaps TRBD1 or TRBD2 (6 bases each). Germline-derived CDR1 and CDR2 are LNHDA and SQIVND (reference sequence). CDR3 length equals 16 residues. Deletions cut 4 bases from V and 7 bases from J, with 20 bases between. CDR3 amino acids: CASSTPRGGGGNEQFF. Here the CDR3 DNA reads TGTGCCAGTAGTACCCCGCGCGGCGGAGGGGGGAATGAGCAGTTCTTC.

The chain uses TRBV11-2 and TRBJ2-1; the D is unclear. This CDR3 has 16 residues. Between the trimmed V and J ends, which lost 0 bases and 0 bases, there was a span of 9 bases. Germline CDR1 is SGHAT and CDR2 is FQNNGV. The CDR3 loop is CASSLEMGYSYNEQFF. The CDR3 DNA follows: TGTGCCAGCAGCTTAGAGATGGGATACTCCTACAATGAGCAGTTCTTC.

In this sample, this clone is medium-sized. This chain connects TRBV5-4 to TRBJ2-7; D gene ambiguous. The germline V and J ends were trimmed by 0 bases and 7 bases, with 14 bases remaining between them. Germline assignment: CDR1 SGHNT and CDR2 YYREEE (reference sequence). The CDR3 sequence is 14 residues long. The CDR3 region is CASSLGALLGEQYF. The CDR3 DNA reads TGTGCCAGCAGCTTGGGCGCGCTCCTTGGGGAGCAGTACTTC.

The table lists this clone with a count of one. The V gene is TRBV6-1, the J gene TRBJ2-1, with TRBD2 matching 8 bases. This CDR3 is 15 amino acids long. V gave up 3 bases and J gave up 10 bases; unmatched junction bases: 11. CDR1 is MNHNS and CDR2 is SASEGT in the germline V gene. The CDR3 DNA reads as TGTGCCAGCAGTGAGGTTCTAGCGGGCGTCGGGGAGCAGTTCTTC. This sequence encodes CASSEVLAGVGEQFF.

The chain has TRBV7-9 and TRBJ1-1; 11 bases agree with TRBD1. The CDR3 extends over 14 amino acids. Trimming cost V 5 bases and J 4 bases; bases outside gene matches: 3. The germline gives CDR1 SEHNR, CDR2 FQNEAQ (reference sequence). CDR3 in amino acids: CASSTGQGATEAFF. The CDR3 DNA follows: TGTGCCAGCAGCACCGGACAGGGGGCCACTGAAGCTTTCTTT.

The table lists this clone with a few counts. The rearrangement uses TRBV21-1 and TRBJ2-1. TRBV21-1 corresponds to a pseudogene. This CDR3 contains 15 residues. The CDR3 nucleotides are TGTGCCAGCTGCCTGACCGGGACGCCTTACAATGAGCAGTTCTTC. Its translation is CASCLTGTPYNEQFF.

In DNA, the CDR3 is TGTGCCAGCAGTGGAGGACAGGGGGCCGCGACTGAAGCTTTCTTT. Protein sequence: CASSGGQGAATEAFF. The rearrangement joins TRBV2 to TRBJ1-1; 11 nucleotides line up with TRBD1. CDR1 is SNHLY, CDR2 FYNNEI, per germline. The CDR3 spans 15 residues. Trimming removed 4 bases from V and 5 bases from J; junction bases left unmatched: 6.

V and J are TRBV5-8 and TRBJ1-5, with D tentatively TRBD1 (5 bases). V was pared by 5 bases and J by 0 bases, with 18 bases between. This CDR3 has 17 residues. CDR1 SGHTS and CDR2 YDEGEE come from the germline V gene. The CDR3: CASRTGTARYSNQPQHF. The CDR3 nucleotides are TGTGCCAGCAGAACCGGGACGGCCCGATATAGCAATCAGCCCCAGCATTTT.

Only one count was recorded for this clone. The rearrangement uses TRBV29-1 and TRBJ1-4; TRBD1 might be the D (6 bases). The V and J ends lost 7 bases and 4 bases respectively, with 19 bases between them. Germline lookup yields CDR1 SQVTM and CDR2 ANQGSEA. The CDR3 has 15 amino acids. The CDR3 protein is CSERPHRVGNEKLFF. The CDR3 coding sequence is TGCAGCGAAAGACCCCACAGGGTCGGTAATGAAAAACTGTTTTTT. The whole variable domain, remainder taken from reference TRBV29-1 and TRBJ1-4, is SAVISQKPSRDICQRGTSLTIQCQVDSQVTMMFWYRQQPGQSLTLIATANQGSEATYESGFVIDKFPISRPNLTFSTLTVSNMSPEDSSIYLCSERPHRVGNEKLFFGSGTQLSVL.